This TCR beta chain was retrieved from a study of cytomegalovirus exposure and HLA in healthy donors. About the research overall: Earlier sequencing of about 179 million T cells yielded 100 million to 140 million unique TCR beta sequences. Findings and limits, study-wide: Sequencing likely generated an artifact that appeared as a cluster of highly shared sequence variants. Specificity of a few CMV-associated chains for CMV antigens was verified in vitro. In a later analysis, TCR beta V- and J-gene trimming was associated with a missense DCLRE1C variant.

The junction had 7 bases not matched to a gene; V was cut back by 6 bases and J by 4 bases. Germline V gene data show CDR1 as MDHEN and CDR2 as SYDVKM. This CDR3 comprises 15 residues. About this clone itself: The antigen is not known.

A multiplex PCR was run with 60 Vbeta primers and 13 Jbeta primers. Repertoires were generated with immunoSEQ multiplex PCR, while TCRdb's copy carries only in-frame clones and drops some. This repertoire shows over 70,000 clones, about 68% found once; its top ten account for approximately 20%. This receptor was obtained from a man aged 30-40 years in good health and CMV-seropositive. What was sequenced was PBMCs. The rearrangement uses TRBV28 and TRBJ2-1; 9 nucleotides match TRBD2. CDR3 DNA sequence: TGTGCCAGCAGCCTGGGGACTAGCAGATACAATGAGCAGTTCTTC. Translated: CASSLGTSRYNEQFF.